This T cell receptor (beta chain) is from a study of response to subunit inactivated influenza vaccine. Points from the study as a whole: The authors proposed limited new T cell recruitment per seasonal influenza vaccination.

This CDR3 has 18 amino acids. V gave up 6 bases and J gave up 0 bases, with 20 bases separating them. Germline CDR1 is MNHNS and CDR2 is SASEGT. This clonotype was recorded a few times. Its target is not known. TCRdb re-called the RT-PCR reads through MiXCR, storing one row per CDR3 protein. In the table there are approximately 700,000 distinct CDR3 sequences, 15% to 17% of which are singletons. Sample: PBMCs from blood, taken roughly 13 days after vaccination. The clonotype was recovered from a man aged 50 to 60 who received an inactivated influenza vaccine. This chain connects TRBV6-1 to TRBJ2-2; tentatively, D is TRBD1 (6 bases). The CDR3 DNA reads TGTGCCAGCAGCCGGTCTCCCTATGGGACAACGAACACCGGGGAGCTGTTTTTT. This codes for CASSRSPYGTTNTGELFF.